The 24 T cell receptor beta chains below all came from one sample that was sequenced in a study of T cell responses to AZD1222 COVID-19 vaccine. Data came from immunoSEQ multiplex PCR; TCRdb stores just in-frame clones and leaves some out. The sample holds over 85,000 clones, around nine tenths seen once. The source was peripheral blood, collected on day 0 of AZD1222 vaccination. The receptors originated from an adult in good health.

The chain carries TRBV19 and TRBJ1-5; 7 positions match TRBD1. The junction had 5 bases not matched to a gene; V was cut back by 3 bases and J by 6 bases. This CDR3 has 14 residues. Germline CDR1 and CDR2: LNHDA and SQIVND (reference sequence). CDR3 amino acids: CASSIPGGVQPQHF. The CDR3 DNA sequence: TGTGCCAGTAGTATTCCAGGGGGTGTTCAGCCCCAGCATTTT. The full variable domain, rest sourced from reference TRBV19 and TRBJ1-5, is DGGITQSPKYLFRKEGQNVTLSCEQNLNHDAMYWYRQDPGQGLRLIYYSQIVNDFQKGDIAEGYSVSREKKESFPLTVTSAQKNPTAFYLCASSIPGGVQPQHFGDGTRLSIL.

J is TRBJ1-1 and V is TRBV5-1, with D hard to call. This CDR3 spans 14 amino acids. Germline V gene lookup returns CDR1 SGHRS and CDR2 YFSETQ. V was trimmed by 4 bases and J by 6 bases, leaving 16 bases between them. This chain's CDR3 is CASSPDPDEAEAFF. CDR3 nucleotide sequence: TGCGCCAGCAGCCCGGACCCTGATGAGGCTGAAGCTTTCTTT.

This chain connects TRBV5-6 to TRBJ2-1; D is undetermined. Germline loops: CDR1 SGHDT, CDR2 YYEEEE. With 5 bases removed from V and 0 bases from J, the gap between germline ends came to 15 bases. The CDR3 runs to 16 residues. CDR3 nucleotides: TGTGCCAGCAGAATTTTTTCGTTGGTCTCCTACAATGAGCAGTTCTTC. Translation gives CASRIFSLVSYNEQFF.

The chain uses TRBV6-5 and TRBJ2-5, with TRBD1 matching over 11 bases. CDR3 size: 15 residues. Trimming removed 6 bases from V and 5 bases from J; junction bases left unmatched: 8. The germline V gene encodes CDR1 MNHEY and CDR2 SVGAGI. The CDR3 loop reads CASRADRGQQETQYF. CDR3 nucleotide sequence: TGTGCCAGCAGGGCGGACAGGGGGCAGCAGGAGACCCAGTACTTC.

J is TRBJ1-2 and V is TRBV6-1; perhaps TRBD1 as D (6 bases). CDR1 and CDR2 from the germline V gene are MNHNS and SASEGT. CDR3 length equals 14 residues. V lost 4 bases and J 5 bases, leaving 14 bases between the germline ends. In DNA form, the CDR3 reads TGTGCCAGCAGTGTACAGGGTGTATCGTATGGCTACACCTTC. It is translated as CASSVQGVSYGYTF.

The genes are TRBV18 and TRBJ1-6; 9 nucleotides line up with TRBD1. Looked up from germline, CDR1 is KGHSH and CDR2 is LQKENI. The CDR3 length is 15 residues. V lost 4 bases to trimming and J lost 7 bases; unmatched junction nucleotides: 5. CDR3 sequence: CASSLGTGPNSPLHF. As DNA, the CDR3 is TGTGCCAGCTCACTTGGGACAGGGCCCAATTCACCCCTCCACTTT. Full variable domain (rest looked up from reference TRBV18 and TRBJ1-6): NAGVMQNPRHLVRRRGQEARLRCSPMKGHSHVYWYRQLPEEGLKFMVYLQKENIIDESGMPKERFSAEFPKEGPSILRIQQVVRGDSAAYFCASSLGTGPNSPLHFGNGTRLTVT.

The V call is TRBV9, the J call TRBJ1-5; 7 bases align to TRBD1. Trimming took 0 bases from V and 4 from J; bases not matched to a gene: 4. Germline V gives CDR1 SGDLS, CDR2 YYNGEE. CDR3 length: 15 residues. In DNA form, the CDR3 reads TGTGCCAGCAGCGTAGGGGTACAGGGGAATCAGCCCCAGCATTTT. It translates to CASSVGVQGNQPQHF.

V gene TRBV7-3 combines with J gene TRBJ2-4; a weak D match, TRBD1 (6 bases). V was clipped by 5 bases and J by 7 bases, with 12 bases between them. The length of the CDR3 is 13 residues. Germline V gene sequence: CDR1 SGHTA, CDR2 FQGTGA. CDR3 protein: CASSPTQGNIQYF. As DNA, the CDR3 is TGTGCCAGCAGCCCGACTCAGGGGAACATTCAGTACTTC.

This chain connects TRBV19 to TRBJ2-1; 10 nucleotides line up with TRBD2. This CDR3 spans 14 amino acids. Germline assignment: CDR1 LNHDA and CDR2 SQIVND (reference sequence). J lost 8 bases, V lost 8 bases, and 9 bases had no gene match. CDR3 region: CASRPSGGVDEQFF. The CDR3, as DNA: TGTGCCAGTCGCCCTAGCGGGGGTGTTGATGAGCAGTTCTTC.

The CDR3 here is CASSPIIRQRTYEQYF. In nucleotides, the CDR3 is TGTGCCAGCAGCCCCATTATCCGTCAGCGAACCTACGAGCAGTACTTC. This chain uses TRBV7-2 with TRBJ2-7; the D is unclear. V was trimmed by 5 bases and J by 2 bases, leaving 19 bases between them. Germline V gene data show CDR1 as SGHTA and CDR2 as FQGNSA. The CDR3 runs 16 residues.

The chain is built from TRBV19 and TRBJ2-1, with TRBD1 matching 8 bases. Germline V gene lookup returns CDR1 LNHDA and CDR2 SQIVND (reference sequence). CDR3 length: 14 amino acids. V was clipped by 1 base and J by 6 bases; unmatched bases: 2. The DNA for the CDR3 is TGTGCCAGTAGTATAGGGACAGGGTTCAATGAGCAGTTCTTC. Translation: CASSIGTGFNEQFF. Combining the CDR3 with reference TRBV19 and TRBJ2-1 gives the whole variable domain DGGITQSPKYLFRKEGQNVTLSCEQNLNHDAMYWYRQDPGQGLRLIYYSQIVNDFQKGDIAEGYSVSREKKESFPLTVTSAQKNPTAFYLCASSIGTGFNEQFFGPGTRLTVL.

The CDR3 region has the DNA TGTGCCAGCAGAGGGGTGACCACGATTTCCTACGAGCAGTACTTC. As protein: CASRGVTTISYEQYF. This chain connects TRBV6-5 to TRBJ2-7, with D possibly being TRBD1 (5 bases). The CDR3 length is 15 residues. V was shortened by 6 bases and J by 1 base, with 16 bases between the two germline ends. Per the germline V gene, CDR1 is MNHEY and CDR2 is SVGAGI.

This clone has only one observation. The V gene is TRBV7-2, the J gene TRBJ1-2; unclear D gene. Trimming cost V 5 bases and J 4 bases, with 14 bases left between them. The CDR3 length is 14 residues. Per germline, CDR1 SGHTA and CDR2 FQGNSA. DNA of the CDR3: TGTGCCAGCAGCCCAGAAACAGAACTCTATGGCTACACCTTC. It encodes CASSPETELYGYTF.

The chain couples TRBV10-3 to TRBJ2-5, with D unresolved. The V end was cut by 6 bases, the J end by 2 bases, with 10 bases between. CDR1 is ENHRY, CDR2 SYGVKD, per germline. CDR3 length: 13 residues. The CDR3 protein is CAISPSNQETQYF. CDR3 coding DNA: TGTGCCATCAGCCCCTCTAATCAAGAGACCCAGTACTTC.

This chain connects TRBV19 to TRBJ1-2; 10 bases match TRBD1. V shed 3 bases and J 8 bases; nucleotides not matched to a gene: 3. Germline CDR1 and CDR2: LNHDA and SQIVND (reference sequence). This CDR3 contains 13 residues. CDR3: CASSMDRGSGYTF. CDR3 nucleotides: TGTGCCAGTAGTATGGACAGGGGGAGCGGCTACACCTTC. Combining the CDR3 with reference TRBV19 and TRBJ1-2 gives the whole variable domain DGGITQSPKYLFRKEGQNVTLSCEQNLNHDAMYWYRQDPGQGLRLIYYSQIVNDFQKGDIAEGYSVSREKKESFPLTVTSAQKNPTAFYLCASSMDRGSGYTFGSGTRLTVV.

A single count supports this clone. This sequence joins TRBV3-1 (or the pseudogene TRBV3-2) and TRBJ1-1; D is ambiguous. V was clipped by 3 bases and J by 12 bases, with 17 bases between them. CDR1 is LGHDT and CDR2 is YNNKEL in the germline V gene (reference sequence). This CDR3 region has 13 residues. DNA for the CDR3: TGTGCCAGCAGCCAGGCTCGAGTCGCCGTAACTTTCTTT. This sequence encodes CASSQARVAVTFF.

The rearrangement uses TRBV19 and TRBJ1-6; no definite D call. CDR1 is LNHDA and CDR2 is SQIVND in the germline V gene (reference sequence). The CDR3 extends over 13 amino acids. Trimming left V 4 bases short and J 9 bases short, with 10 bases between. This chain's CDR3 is CASSTPSPSPLHF. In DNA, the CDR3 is TGTGCCAGTAGTACGCCGTCCCCTTCACCCCTCCACTTT.

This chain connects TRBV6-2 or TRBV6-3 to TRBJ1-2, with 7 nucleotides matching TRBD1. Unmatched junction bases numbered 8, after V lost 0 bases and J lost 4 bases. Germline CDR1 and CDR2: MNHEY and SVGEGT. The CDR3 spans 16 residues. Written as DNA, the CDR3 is TGTGCCAGCAGTTACTCGAGAAGGGACAGTGCCTATGGCTACACCTTC. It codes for CASSYSRRDSAYGYTF.

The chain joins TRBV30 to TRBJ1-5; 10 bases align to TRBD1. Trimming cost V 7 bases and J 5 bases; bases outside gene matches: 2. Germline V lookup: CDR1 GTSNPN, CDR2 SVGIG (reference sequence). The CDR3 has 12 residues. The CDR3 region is CAYGQGDQPQHF. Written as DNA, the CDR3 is TGTGCCTACGGACAGGGGGATCAGCCCCAGCATTTT.

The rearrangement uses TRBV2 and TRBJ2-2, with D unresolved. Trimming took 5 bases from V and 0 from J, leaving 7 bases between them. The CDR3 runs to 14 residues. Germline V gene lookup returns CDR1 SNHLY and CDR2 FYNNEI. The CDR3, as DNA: TGTGCCAGCAGTTGGCAGCCGAACACCGGGGAGCTGTTTTTT. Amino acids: CASSWQPNTGELFF.

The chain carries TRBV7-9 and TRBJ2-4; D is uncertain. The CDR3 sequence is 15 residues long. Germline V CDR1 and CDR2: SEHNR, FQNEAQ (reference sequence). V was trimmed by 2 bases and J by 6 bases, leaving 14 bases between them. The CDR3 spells CASSLQSGIRNIQYF. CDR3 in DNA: TGTGCCAGCAGCTTACAGTCTGGGATCCGAAACATTCAGTACTTC.

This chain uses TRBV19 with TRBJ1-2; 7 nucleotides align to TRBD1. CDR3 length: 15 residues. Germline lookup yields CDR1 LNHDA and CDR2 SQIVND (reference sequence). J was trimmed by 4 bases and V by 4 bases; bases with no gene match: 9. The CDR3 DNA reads TGTGCCAGTAGTACCGACAGGGAGTTTGGCTATGGCTACACCTTC. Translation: CASSTDREFGYGYTF.

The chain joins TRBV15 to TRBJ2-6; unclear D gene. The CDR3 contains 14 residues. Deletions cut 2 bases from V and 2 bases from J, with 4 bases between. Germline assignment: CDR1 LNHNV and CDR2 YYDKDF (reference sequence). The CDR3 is CATSRLPGANVLTF. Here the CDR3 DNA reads TGTGCCACCAGCAGACTCCCTGGGGCCAACGTCCTGACTTTC.

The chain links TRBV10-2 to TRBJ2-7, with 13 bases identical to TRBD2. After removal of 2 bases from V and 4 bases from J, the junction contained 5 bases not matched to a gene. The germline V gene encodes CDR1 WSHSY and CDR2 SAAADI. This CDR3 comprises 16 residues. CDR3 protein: CASSEGLAGATYEQYF. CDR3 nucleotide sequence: TGCGCCAGCAGTGAGGGACTAGCGGGAGCTACTTACGAGCAGTACTTC.